A selection of T cell receptor beta chains follows, all from one sample in a study of molecular identifiers for immune sequencing clone quantification. MiXCR, applied by TCRdb to the PCR reads, yields one record per CDR3 protein. The table shows around 300,000 distinct CDR3 sequences, with over 20% occurring only once. Sequenced input: naive CD8+ T cells from blood, with Jurkat cell RNA spiked in. The receptors were sampled from a human donor in good health. Some libraries in this study had Jurkat cell RNA spiked in. CDR3s leave out the opening cysteine and the closing phenylalanine or tryptophan. The order of the fields is J gene, clone size, V gene, CDR3 protein. Some rows have no size entry. The others give once, few or many, or a class for an expanded clone.

j_call: TRBJ1-6; clone_size: -; v_call: TRBV27; cdr3_aa: ASSLQGGSPLH
j_call: TRBJ2-7; clone_size: many; v_call: TRBV29-1; cdr3_aa: SVVSGEQY
j_call: TRBJ1-1; clone_size: few; v_call: TRBV29-1; cdr3_aa: SVEDLKGLAWGAF
j_call: TRBJ2-3; clone_size: -; v_call: TRBV4-1; cdr3_aa: ASSQALAGPSSTDTQY
j_call: TRBJ2-1; clone_size: few; v_call: TRBV11-3; cdr3_aa: ASSGEGNLYNEQF
j_call: TRBJ2-7; clone_size: once; v_call: TRBV27; cdr3_aa: ASSLFGGGEQY
j_call: TRBJ2-1; clone_size: many; v_call: TRBV12-3/TRBV12-4; cdr3_aa: ASSFGGVGEQF
j_call: TRBJ2-2; clone_size: many; v_call: TRBV27; cdr3_aa: ASSLTVTGELF
j_call: TRBJ1-2; clone_size: -; v_call: TRBV7-9; cdr3_aa: AGSLASGVPFYGYT
j_call: TRBJ2-7; clone_size: few; v_call: TRBV12-3/TRBV12-4; cdr3_aa: ASSYGTGVHEQY
j_call: TRBJ2-7; clone_size: -; v_call: TRBV11-2; cdr3_aa: ASSLDRDLYYEQY
j_call: TRBJ2-7; clone_size: few; v_call: TRBV4-2; cdr3_aa: ASSVSGEQY
j_call: TRBJ2-7; clone_size: many; v_call: TRBV29-1; cdr3_aa: SVEGLAGPSSEQY
j_call: TRBJ2-1; clone_size: -; v_call: TRBV6-2/TRBV6-3; cdr3_aa: AGRREDEQF
j_call: TRBJ1-4; clone_size: few; v_call: TRBV6-5; cdr3_aa: ASSFGARGEKLF
j_call: TRBJ2-7; clone_size: -; v_call: TRBV4-1; cdr3_aa: ASSQEMAGSYEQY